The rows below give T cell receptor beta chains drawn from one sample of a study of control samples from healthy donors and cancer patients. Produced via immunoSEQ multiplex PCR; TCRdb's table is partial and in-frame only. This sample has about 110,000 clones, with around four fifths found just once. The sequenced material came from blood. The origin of the receptors is a man between 18 and 35 years old in good health. CDR3s include the opening cysteine and the closing phenylalanine or tryptophan. A D gene is named only where the DNA matches it firmly. For some rows the clone size is stated as once, few or many, or as a class when expanded; others skip it.

cdr3_length	v_call	d_call	clone_size	j_call	cdr3_nt	cdr3_aa
16	TRBV18	.	.	TRBJ1-5	TGTGCCAGCTCACGGATCCCGGGACAACCCAATCAGCCCCAGCATTTT	CASSRIPGQPNQPQHF
13	TRBV9	.	.	TRBJ2-2	TGTGCCAGCAGCCTCGGGAACACCGGGGAGCTGTTTTTT	CASSLGNTGELFF
14	TRBV6-6	.	.	TRBJ2-7	TGTGCCAGCAGTTACTCGCCAGGGGCCTACGAGCAGTACTTC	CASSYSPGAYEQYF
14	TRBV5-6	TRBD1	.	TRBJ1-1	TGTGCCAGCAGCTCCGGACAGGTGAACACTGAAGCTTTCTTT	CASSSGQVNTEAFF
17	TRBV7-2	TRBD2	.	TRBJ2-5	TGTGCCAGCAGCATGACTAGCGGGGGGCCCCCTGGGGAGACCCAGTACTTC	CASSMTSGGPPGETQYF
15	TRBV3-1/TRBV3-2	.	.	TRBJ1-1	TGTGCCAGCAGCCCTCACCAGGGGTTAGGGACTGAAGCTTTCTTT	CASSPHQGLGTEAFF
13	TRBV12-3/TRBV12-4	.	few	TRBJ1-2	TGTGCCAGCAGTGCTCAAGGGAGGAGTGGCTACACCTTC	CASSAQGRSGYTF
14	TRBV6-5	.	.	TRBJ1-1	TGTGCCAGCATGTCCGGGGCTTGGGTCACTGAAGCTTTCTTT	CASMSGAWVTEAFF
15	TRBV28	TRBD2	.	TRBJ2-3	TGTGCCAGCAGCCGTAGCGGGGGGTGGCTAGATACGCAGTATTTT	CASSRSGGWLDTQYF
12	TRBV4-1	.	.	TRBJ2-5	TGCGCCAGCAGCCAAGATCCAAAGACCCAGTACTTC	CASSQDPKTQYF
17	TRBV5-1	TRBD2	.	TRBJ2-6	TGCGCCAGCACCGGGGGGGCAGTCATCTCTGGGGCCAACGTCCTGACTTTC	CASTGGAVISGANVLTF
16	TRBV6-2/TRBV6-3	TRBD2	once	TRBJ2-3	TGTGCCAGCAGTTTGGGAGCGGGGGTAGGCACAGATACGCAGTATTTT	CASSLGAGVGTDTQYF
14	TRBV6-5	.	.	TRBJ1-1	TGTGCCAGCAGTCGTTTCGACAGGAACACTGAAGCTTTCTTT	CASSRFDRNTEAFF
15	TRBV18	TRBD1	.	TRBJ2-2	TGTGCCAGCTCGCCCGGGACAGGGGACACCGGGGAGCTGTTTTTT	CASSPGTGDTGELFF
13	TRBV3-1/TRBV3-2	TRBD2	.	TRBJ2-2	TGTGCCACCGGGGGGGCCTACGCCGGGGAGCTGTTTTTT	CATGGAYAGELFF
16	TRBV19	.	.	TRBJ1-5	TGTGCCAGTACCACCTTTGGAAGGGATAGCAATCAGCCCCAGCATTTT	CASTTFGRDSNQPQHF
16	TRBV6-1	.	.	TRBJ2-1	TGTGCCAGCAGTGAAGAACAAGGGAGATTGGTGAATGAGCAGTTCTTC	CASSEEQGRLVNEQFF
11	TRBV20-1	.	once	TRBJ1-2	TGCAGTGCCGGGGAAACCTATGGCTACACCTTC	CSAGETYGYTF
17	TRBV4-3	TRBD1	.	TRBJ2-7	TGCGCCAGCAGCCAAGAGGCACAGGGGACACCCTCCTACGAGCAGTACTTC	CASSQEAQGTPSYEQYF
15	TRBV7-9	TRBD1	.	TRBJ2-1	TGTGCCAGCAGCTTAAACGACAGGGCCTACAATGAGCAGTTCTTC	CASSLNDRAYNEQFF
17	TRBV6-6	.	.	TRBJ1-5	TGTGCCAGCAGTCCCGGGCGGGGCCTCCCGGGGGATCAGCCCCAGCATTTT	CASSPGRGLPGDQPQHF
16	TRBV28	TRBD2	once	TRBJ2-7	TGTGCCAGCAGTTTAGCCCATAGCGGGGGGTCCTACGAGCAGTACTTC	CASSLAHSGGSYEQYF
16	TRBV4-2	.	few	TRBJ1-3	TGTGCCAGCAGCCAAGGTCCGACAGGTTCAGGAAACACCATATATTTT	CASSQGPTGSGNTIYF
17	TRBV28	.	.	TRBJ2-2	TGTGCCAGCAGTTCCAGACGACAGACTTCGAACACCGGGGAGCTGTTTTTT	CASSSRRQTSNTGELFF
15	TRBV14	.	.	TRBJ2-3	TGTGCCAGCAGCCAAGCGGGGGTAAGCACAGATACGCAGTATTTT	CASSQAGVSTDTQYF
12	TRBV25-1	.	.	TRBJ2-5	TGTGCCAGCAGGGGGGAGCGAGAGACCCAGTACTTC	CASRGERETQYF
15	TRBV6-5	TRBD2	.	TRBJ2-2	TGTGCCAGCAGGAGAACTAGCGGGGGGGCCGGGGAGCTGTTTTTT	CASRRTSGGAGELFF
12	TRBV7-2	.	.	TRBJ1-1	TGTGCCAGCAGAAAAACCGGGGTTGAAGCTTTCTTT	CASRKTGVEAFF
16	TRBV4-1	TRBD2	.	TRBJ2-3	TGCGCCAGCAGCCAAGAAGGACAAGTAGCGGGAGATACGCAGTATTTT	CASSQEGQVAGDTQYF
14	TRBV2	.	.	TRBJ1-2	TGTGCCAGCAGGCCTGCAGAGGTAGGAGGTGGCTACACCTTC	CASRPAEVGGGYTF
15	TRBV19	TRBD1	once	TRBJ2-5	TGTGCCAGTAGGAGTTCCGGGACAGGGCAAGAGACCCAGTACTTC	CASRSSGTGQETQYF
19	TRBV10-1	TRBD2	.	TRBJ2-1	TGCGCCAGCAGTGAGTCCTACCCGAGCGGGGGGGAATCCTACAATGAGCAGTTCTTC	CASSESYPSGGESYNEQFF